These T cell receptor beta chains were read from a single sample in a study of Ad26.COV2.S vaccination and SARS-CoV-2 variants. Sequencing was performed with immunoSEQ multiplex PCR; in TCRdb, only in-frame clones are kept and a portion is missing. The data contain roughly 410,000 clones, about four fifths of them singletons. The material sequenced was peripheral blood, taken in a trial of Ad26.COV2.S vaccine versus placebo. Source of these receptors: a person aged 18-60 years who received the Ad26.COV2.S COVID-19 vaccine or a placebo. Each CDR3 is given without its conserved first and last residue. D genes are given only for firm matches. The size field is filled for only some rows; it gives once, few, many or a size class.

D gene: TRBD2
V gene: TRBV18
clone size: NA
J gene: TRBJ2-4
CDR3 length: 15
CDR3 protein: ASSPPGLAGGGDIQY

D gene: TRBD2
V gene: TRBV19
clone size: NA
J gene: TRBJ2-2
CDR3 length: 13
CDR3 protein: ATRQPGGNAGELF

D gene: NA
V gene: TRBV4-1
clone size: NA
J gene: TRBJ2-5
CDR3 length: 11
CDR3 protein: ASSPGAVETQY

D gene: NA
V gene: TRBV7-2
clone size: few
J gene: TRBJ1-5
CDR3 length: 15
CDR3 protein: ASSPQVGGYSNQPQH

D gene: NA
V gene: TRBV13
clone size: NA
J gene: TRBJ1-6
CDR3 length: 14
CDR3 protein: ASSLQGGSYNSPLH

D gene: NA
V gene: TRBV7-9
clone size: NA
J gene: TRBJ1-1
CDR3 length: 12
CDR3 protein: ASSSSGSNTEAF

D gene: NA
V gene: TRBV5-5
clone size: few
J gene: TRBJ1-2
CDR3 length: 15
CDR3 protein: ASSLAPTGETNYGYT

D gene: TRBD1
V gene: TRBV30
clone size: NA
J gene: TRBJ1-2
CDR3 length: 11
CDR3 protein: AWTRDRAEGYT

D gene: TRBD1
V gene: TRBV18
clone size: NA
J gene: TRBJ1-1
CDR3 length: 14
CDR3 protein: ASSRGQGSEATEAF

D gene: TRBD1
V gene: TRBV11-3
clone size: NA
J gene: TRBJ1-2
CDR3 length: 11
CDR3 protein: ASSLGQMAGYT

D gene: TRBD1
V gene: TRBV7-9
clone size: NA
J gene: TRBJ1-1
CDR3 length: 12
CDR3 protein: ASSLLQGTTEAF

D gene: NA
V gene: TRBV29-1
clone size: NA
J gene: TRBJ2-1
CDR3 length: 13
CDR3 protein: SVEAVGYSYNEQF

D gene: NA
V gene: TRBV6-6
clone size: NA
J gene: TRBJ1-1
CDR3 length: 9
CDR3 protein: ASGLNTEAF

D gene: NA
V gene: TRBV19
clone size: NA
J gene: TRBJ1-1
CDR3 length: 12
CDR3 protein: ASTSWGARTEAF

D gene: NA
V gene: TRBV27
clone size: NA
J gene: TRBJ2-7
CDR3 length: 11
CDR3 protein: ASSLQISYEQY

D gene: NA
V gene: TRBV6-5
clone size: NA
J gene: TRBJ1-2
CDR3 length: 13
CDR3 protein: ASRFNRVTNYGYT

D gene: NA
V gene: TRBV30
clone size: NA
J gene: TRBJ2-5
CDR3 length: 13
CDR3 protein: ACLPLGLVKETQY

D gene: TRBD1
V gene: TRBV5-5
clone size: NA
J gene: TRBJ1-2
CDR3 length: 13
CDR3 protein: ASSLEGALLYGYT

D gene: TRBD2
V gene: TRBV7-3
clone size: NA
J gene: TRBJ2-1
CDR3 length: 14
CDR3 protein: ASSLGTSGGLNEQF

D gene: NA
V gene: TRBV7-2
clone size: NA
J gene: TRBJ2-2
CDR3 length: 11
CDR3 protein: ASSLNLGRELF

D gene: NA
V gene: TRBV6-5
clone size: NA
J gene: TRBJ1-5
CDR3 length: 12
CDR3 protein: ASSYQGPNQPQH

D gene: NA
V gene: TRBV28
clone size: NA
J gene: TRBJ2-7
CDR3 length: 10
CDR3 protein: ASSFRQREQY

D gene: NA
V gene: TRBV7-9
clone size: NA
J gene: TRBJ1-1
CDR3 length: 11
CDR3 protein: ASGFGVATEAF

D gene: NA
V gene: TRBV5-6
clone size: once
J gene: TRBJ2-7
CDR3 length: 13
CDR3 protein: ASSLGTSTSYEQY

D gene: TRBD2
V gene: TRBV7-2
clone size: NA
J gene: TRBJ2-1
CDR3 length: 12
CDR3 protein: ASSLESGEYEQF

D gene: NA
V gene: TRBV15
clone size: NA
J gene: TRBJ1-2
CDR3 length: 14
CDR3 protein: ATSTQRYRANYGYT

D gene: NA
V gene: TRBV21-1
clone size: NA
J gene: TRBJ2-7
CDR3 length: 16
CDR3 protein: ASSKSEIPWVGDYEQY

D gene: TRBD1
V gene: TRBV5-8
clone size: NA
J gene: TRBJ2-5
CDR3 length: 14
CDR3 protein: ASSTGTGENSETQY

D gene: TRBD1
V gene: TRBV11-3
clone size: NA
J gene: TRBJ1-2
CDR3 length: 13
CDR3 protein: ASSPGQGEAYGYT

D gene: NA
V gene: TRBV3-1/TRBV3-2
clone size: NA
J gene: TRBJ2-3
CDR3 length: 11
CDR3 protein: ASSIEDADTQY

D gene: TRBD2
V gene: TRBV7-9
clone size: NA
J gene: TRBJ2-5
CDR3 length: 13
CDR3 protein: ASSPGLAIQETQY

D gene: TRBD2
V gene: TRBV7-3
clone size: NA
J gene: TRBJ2-5
CDR3 length: 13
CDR3 protein: ASSPFGTSLETQY

D gene: NA
V gene: TRBV11-2
clone size: few
J gene: TRBJ2-5
CDR3 length: 9
CDR3 protein: ASSSQETQY

D gene: TRBD2
V gene: TRBV9
clone size: once
J gene: TRBJ2-1
CDR3 length: 13
CDR3 protein: ASSVGGGIYNEQF

D gene: NA
V gene: TRBV12-3/TRBV12-4
clone size: NA
J gene: TRBJ2-3
CDR3 length: 11
CDR3 protein: ASSPPSTATQY